This TCR beta chain was captured in a study of blood T cells in healthy people across ages. Concerning this clonotype: This may come from a read error, since a much larger clone is one base off.

Germline V gene sequence: CDR1 DFQATT, CDR2 SNEGSKA (reference sequence). CDR3 length: 11 residues. Trimming left V 3 bases short and J 7 bases short, with 9 bases between. A second PCR, run for roughly 7 to 11 cycles, used a sample-barcoded 5' primer plus a J-beta primer mix. TCRdb independently ran MiXCR on the 5' RACE reads; one entry per CDR3 protein. The sample consists of about 1.1 million distinct CDR3 sequences, around two fifths of them appearing once. Sequencing input: blood. V gene TRBV20-1 combines with J gene TRBJ1-2, with D perhaps TRBD1 (6 bases). This clonotype was sampled from a man aged 18 to 35 in good health. The CDR3 bases are TGCAGTGCTAGGGACAGCTGTGGCTACACCTTC. As protein: CSARDSCGYTF.